This T cell receptor (beta chain) was sequenced for a study of beta chain features in type 1 diabetes. Study results and limitations: Moderately but significantly shorter TCRB CDR3s were found in Type 1 diabetes patients in all four CD4+ subsets.

In the case of this clone: Its antigen is still unknown.

Of the isolated RNA, all was reverse transcribed, and so the sequenced material was expressed TCRB transcripts. TCRdb's table, derived via immunoSEQ multiplex PCR, lists solely in-frame clones and lacks some. The sample has hundreds of thousands of clones, roughly an eighth seen once; the top ten hold 0.035% to 0.04%. The TCR was taken from a man aged 18 to 29 with type 1 diabetes. Sequenced material: naive CD4+ T cells from blood.

CDR3 nucleotides: TGTGCCAGCAGTGGCCCAGGACAGGGGACCAATCAGCCCCAGCATTTT. As protein: CASSGPGQGTNQPQHF. The chain employs TRBV6-6 and TRBJ1-5, with 9 bases that match TRBD1. Germline CDR1 MNHNY, CDR2 SVGAGI (reference sequence). There are 16 residues in the CDR3. Unmatched junction bases numbered 8, after V lost 5 bases and J lost 3 bases.